The entry below gives a single TCR beta chain sequence along with its context. Its specificity is unknown. The germline V and J ends were trimmed by 3 bases and 0 bases, with 5 bases remaining between them. In germline, CDR1 is WSHSY, CDR2 SAAADI. CDR3 length equals 13 residues. Sequencing used immunoSEQ multiplex PCR; TCRdb keeps in-frame clones, though not all of them. Of 90,000 to 100,000 clones in the sample, around 84% were seen once. The source of the sample is a study of T cell responses to AZD1222 COVID-19 vaccine. Investigators merged groups given second doses at roughly 4 or roughly 12 weeks. General observations from the study: CD4 TCRs linked to vaccination spanned spike, dominating at 160-218 and 743-854. Donors were mostly white British, more females; clonal diversity possibly underestimated.

The sequence was collected from an adult who received the AZD1222 COVID-19 vaccine. This rearrangement joins TRBV10-2 to TRBJ1-1; D not resolved. Source: peripheral blood, taken 28 days after the second AZD1222 dose. The CDR3 DNA reads as TGCGCCAGCAGTGAAGGCCTGAACACTGAAGCTTTCTTT. It translates to CASSEGLNTEAFF.